Listed below are T cell receptor beta chains from one sample, sequenced in a study of blood T cell repertoires in COVID-19. Generated by immunoSEQ multiplex PCR, the TCRdb table keeps only in-frame clones and is missing some. The sample has 190,000 or so clones, 85% seen once. Material for sequencing was PBMCs or T cells enriched from blood (not recorded which). The receptors derive from a middle-aged man who had recovered from COVID-19. CDR3s include the opening cysteine and the closing phenylalanine or tryptophan. The order of the fields is J gene, D gene, clone size, V gene, CDR3 DNA, CDR3 protein. D genes are given only for firm matches. Size is omitted from some rows. Given values are once, few, many or a class for expanded clones.

TRBJ2-7	-	few	TRBV27	TGTGCCAGCAGTTTATCGGCTGTCGGGTACGAGCAGTACTTC	CASSLSAVGYEQYF
TRBJ2-7	TRBD1	-	TRBV5-5	TGTGCCAGCAGCTTGACAGGGGGGACCTACGAGCAGTACTTC	CASSLTGGTYEQYF
TRBJ1-1	-	-	TRBV6-5	TGTGCCAGCAGTTACTCACTAGCGGGGACTGAAGCTTTCTTT	CASSYSLAGTEAFF
TRBJ2-2	TRBD1	-	TRBV18	TGTGCCAGCTCACCGTCGGGACAGACCTACACCGGGGAGCTGTTTTTT	CASSPSGQTYTGELFF
TRBJ1-6	-	-	TRBV12-3/TRBV12-4	TGTGCCAGCACCTTGGGGGGTAATTCACCCCTCCACTTT	CASTLGGNSPLHF
TRBJ2-7	-	-	TRBV30	TGTGCCTGGAGTGTACGTGGGGGGACCTACGAGCAGTACTTC	CAWSVRGGTYEQYF
TRBJ1-5	TRBD1	-	TRBV2	TGTGCCAGCAGCAGGGACAGGGTGCCTCAGCCCCAGCATTTT	CASSRDRVPQPQHF
TRBJ2-2	-	-	TRBV19	TGTGCCAGTAGTATTGGTACAGGGGGGGCCGGGGAGCTGTTTTTT	CASSIGTGGAGELFF
TRBJ2-3	-	few	TRBV7-2	TGTGCCAGCAGCTATAGCTCGGGAGATACGCAGTATTTT	CASSYSSGDTQYF
TRBJ2-7	-	-	TRBV5-1	TGCGCCAGCAGACTTAGGCTGTCGTCTAGTTCCTACGAGCAGTACTTC	CASRLRLSSSSYEQYF
TRBJ2-2	-	-	TRBV2	TGTGCCAGCAGTGCGGTGCCAGGTCGGTTCGGGGAGCTGTTTTTT	CASSAVPGRFGELFF
TRBJ2-5	TRBD1	once	TRBV6-5	TGTGCCAGCAGTTACTCGGGACAGGGGAGAGAGACCCAGTACTTC	CASSYSGQGRETQYF
TRBJ2-1	-	-	TRBV7-8	TGTGCCAGCAGCTTCTCCCCAGGGCGGGGCCTGGCAGAGGAGCAGTTCTTC	CASSFSPGRGLAEEQFF
TRBJ2-2	-	once	TRBV11-2	TGTGCCAGCAGCTTAGTTCTGGACATACTATACACCGGGGAGCTGTTTTTT	CASSLVLDILYTGELFF
TRBJ2-1	-	-	TRBV7-8	TGTGCCAGCAGCTTAACGGCCCACACTAGGGATGAGCAGTTCTTC	CASSLTAHTRDEQFF
TRBJ2-1	-	-	TRBV4-3	TGCGCCAGCAGCCCTTCAACTAGCCCGGTCTACAATGAGCAGTTCTTC	CASSPSTSPVYNEQFF
TRBJ2-7	TRBD1	few	TRBV7-2	TGTGCCAGCAGCCCCGGGACAGGGTCCTACGAGCAGTACTTC	CASSPGTGSYEQYF
TRBJ1-4	TRBD1	once	TRBV30	TGTGCCTGGAGCGCAGACAGGGTGGGAGAAAAACTGTTTTTT	CAWSADRVGEKLFF
TRBJ2-1	-	-	TRBV19	TGTGCCAGTAGTCCCCCAGGGGGGTCCAATGAGCAGTTCTTC	CASSPPGGSNEQFF
TRBJ2-1	TRBD2	-	TRBV24-1	TGTGCCACCAGTGGTGCGCTAGCGGGAGGCCGGGATGAGCAGTTCTTC	CATSGALAGGRDEQFF
TRBJ2-7	-	-	TRBV19	TGTGCCAGTAGTATACAGGGGTCTTCCTACGAGCAGTACTTC	CASSIQGSSYEQYF
TRBJ1-5	TRBD1	-	TRBV5-5	TGTGCCAGCAGCTGGGGACAGGGGCTTTGGAGTGGCAATCAGCCCCAGCATTTT	CASSWGQGLWSGNQPQHF
TRBJ1-2	TRBD1	-	TRBV9	TGTGCCAGCAGCGCCGACGGGACAGGGGACTATGGCTACACCTTC	CASSADGTGDYGYTF
TRBJ2-6	TRBD1	-	TRBV5-1	TGCGCCAGTCAGCAGGGGGCGGTCCCTGGGGCCAACGTCCTGACTTTC	CASQQGAVPGANVLTF
TRBJ2-7	-	-	TRBV4-2	TGTGCCAGCAGCCAAGATTACGGGAGCGAGCAGTACTTC	CASSQDYGSEQYF
TRBJ2-3	TRBD2	-	TRBV30	TGTGCCTGGGGCAAAAATAGCGGGAGCGGTGATACGCAGTATTTT	CAWGKNSGSGDTQYF
TRBJ1-2	TRBD1	once	TRBV28	TGTGCCAGCAGGGACAGGGGCTCCTTCGGTGGCTACACCTTC	CASRDRGSFGGYTF
TRBJ2-2	TRBD1	-	TRBV28	TGTGCCAGCAGGGGGGAGGACAGGGCGGGCACCGGGGAGCTGTTTTTT	CASRGEDRAGTGELFF
TRBJ2-5	TRBD2	-	TRBV5-4	TGTGCCAGCAGCCGGCGGGGGGATGGTGAGACCCAGTACTTC	CASSRRGDGETQYF
TRBJ2-1	-	-	TRBV7-9	TGTGCCAGCAGCGCCGGACAGAATGAGCAGTTCTTC	CASSAGQNEQFF
TRBJ1-1	-	few	TRBV4-1	TGCGCCAGCAGCCAAACGACGGGGGAGCACACTGAAGCTTTCTTT	CASSQTTGEHTEAFF
TRBJ2-7	TRBD2	-	TRBV4-1	TGCGCCAGCAGCCACGCTAGCGGGGGAAGCTCCTACGAGCAGTACTTC	CASSHASGGSSYEQYF
TRBJ1-1	TRBD1	-	TRBV19	TGTGCCAGTAGTATCGGGACAGCGAACACTGAAGCTTTCTTT	CASSIGTANTEAFF
TRBJ2-1	TRBD2	-	TRBV6-5	TGTGCCAGCAGTTACAAGCGGGAATACAATGAGCAGTTCTTC	CASSYKREYNEQFF
TRBJ2-7	TRBD1	-	TRBV7-9	TGTGCCAGCAGCTCCGGACAGGGATCGCAGTACTTC	CASSSGQGSQYF
TRBJ2-1	TRBD1	-	TRBV6-5	TGTGCCAGCGGACAGGGCTCAGCCCGCAATGAGCAGTTCTTC	CASGQGSARNEQFF
TRBJ2-7	-	-	TRBV6-5	TGTGCCAGCAGTTACTCGAACCCCACGGGGGCCTACGAGCAGTACTTC	CASSYSNPTGAYEQYF
TRBJ1-2	-	-	TRBV2	TGTGCCAGCAGTCCTGGAGGGTCAGGGAGAGGCTACACCTTC	CASSPGGSGRGYTF
TRBJ2-1	-	-	TRBV5-4	TGTGCCAGCAGCTTGGATGGCAGGGAGCAGTTCTTC	CASSLDGREQFF
TRBJ1-1	-	-	TRBV9	TGTGCCAGCAGCGCCGGGATGAACACTGAAGCTTTCTTT	CASSAGMNTEAFF
TRBJ2-6	TRBD1	-	TRBV4-1	TGCGCCAGCAGCCAACCCGGGACAGGGAAGGGCAACGTCCTGACTTTC	CASSQPGTGKGNVLTF
TRBJ2-1	-	once	TRBV11-2	TGTGCCAGCAGTTCGACCCGGGGATACGGTTACAATGAGCAGTTCTTC	CASSSTRGYGYNEQFF
TRBJ1-4	-	once	TRBV28	TGTGCCAGCAGCCTATGGGGGGGGACTAATGAAAAACTGTTTTTT	CASSLWGGTNEKLFF
TRBJ2-1	TRBD1	-	TRBV7-9	TGTGCCAGCAGCCCTATGTCCGGGACAGGGAATGAGCAGTTCTTC	CASSPMSGTGNEQFF
TRBJ2-1	TRBD2	-	TRBV19	TGTGCCAGTAGTACAGGACTAGCGGTTTACAATGAGCAGTTCTTC	CASSTGLAVYNEQFF
TRBJ2-7	TRBD1	once	TRBV25-1	TGTGCCAGCAGTAGGACAGGCTACGAGCAGTACTTC	CASSRTGYEQYF
TRBJ1-2	TRBD1	-	TRBV5-1	TGCGCCAGCAGCTTCGGACAGGACTATGGCTACACCTTC	CASSFGQDYGYTF
TRBJ2-1	-	-	TRBV5-1	TGCGCCAGCAGCATTACAGGCCTGAGCTCCTACAATGAGCAGTTCTTC	CASSITGLSSYNEQFF
TRBJ2-1	TRBD1	-	TRBV24-1	TGTGCCACCAGTGAATCAACAGGGGGCACCTACAATGAGCAGTTCTTC	CATSESTGGTYNEQFF
TRBJ2-7	TRBD1	-	TRBV6-5	TGTGCCAGCAGTTTCCGACAGGGTGTTCGGTACGAGCAGTACTTC	CASSFRQGVRYEQYF
TRBJ2-7	TRBD1	-	TRBV13	TGTGCCAGCAGCTTTTGGACAGGGGTAGGGGAGCAGTACTTC	CASSFWTGVGEQYF
TRBJ2-7	TRBD2	-	TRBV5-1	TGCGCCAGCAGCTTGGCCGGGACTAATCCCTACGAGCAGTACTTC	CASSLAGTNPYEQYF
TRBJ2-1	TRBD1	once	TRBV19	TGTGCCAGTAGTTTAGGAGCGACAGGGGGTGAGCAGTTCTTC	CASSLGATGGEQFF
TRBJ1-2	-	-	TRBV4-2	TGTGCCAGCAGCCAAGAGAGTAGTCCGGGACTCTTGAGTTCTGGCTACACCTTC	CASSQESSPGLLSSGYTF
TRBJ2-7	TRBD2	-	TRBV6-5	TGTGCCAGCAGACCCCCCGGGACTAGCAGCGAGCAGTACTTC	CASRPPGTSSEQYF
TRBJ1-2	TRBD1	-	TRBV29-1	TGCAGCGTCGCCAAGGGACAGGGGGTCGATTATGGCTACACCTTC	CSVAKGQGVDYGYTF
TRBJ2-7	TRBD2	-	TRBV7-6	TGTGCCAGCAGCTTAAATACGGGAGGGCCCTACGAGCAGTACTTC	CASSLNTGGPYEQYF
TRBJ1-1	TRBD1	-	TRBV19	TGTGCCAGTAACAGACAGGGCGGCACTGAAGCTTTCTTT	CASNRQGGTEAFF